This TCR beta chain originates from a study of technical replicates of blood from a few donors. Measured with immunoSEQ multiplex PCR; TCRdb has only the in-frame clones, and not every one. The sample includes about 100,000 clones, 95% seen only once; the top ten take 0.2% to 0.25%. The sample was T cells isolated from PBMCs. The clonotype originates from a human donor in good health.

This chain's CDR3 is CASSLGSTEAFF. The CDR3, as DNA: TGTGCCAGCAGCTTAGGGAGCACTGAAGCTTTCTTT. The chain uses TRBV7-9 and TRBJ1-1; the D is unclear. The CDR3 has 12 residues. The germline CDR1 and CDR2 sequences are SEHNR and FQNEAQ (reference sequence). V lost 1 base, J lost 4 bases, and 4 bases lay in between.